Presented here are 16 T cell receptor beta chains from one specimen sequenced in a study of control samples from healthy donors and cancer patients. Repertoires were generated with immunoSEQ multiplex PCR, while TCRdb's copy carries only in-frame clones and drops some. The table includes 150,000 to 200,000 clones, 91% detected once. Material: blood. Every receptor here comes from a woman in her 30s in good health.

This clone was seen only once. V is TRBV19 and J is TRBJ1-3; TRBD1 matches at 7 bases. The CDR3 consists of 14 residues. CDR1 is LNHDA, CDR2 SQIVND, per germline (reference sequence). V dropped 3 bases and J dropped 3; count of bases not matched to a gene: 2. CDR3 in amino acids: CASSIRDSGNTIYF. CDR3 nucleotides: TGTGCCAGTAGTATCCGGGACAGTGGAAACACCATATATTTT.

CDR3 sequence (DNA): TGTGCCACCAGTGAGGCTAGCGGGGGGGCGGGGACAGATACGCAGTATTTT. Encoded protein: CATSEASGGAGTDTQYF. This sequence joins TRBV24-1 and TRBJ2-3, with 12 bases identical to TRBD2. Per germline, CDR1 KGHDR and CDR2 SFDVKD. This CDR3 has 17 amino acids. Trimming at V came to 4 bases and at J to 3 bases, leaving 7 bases not matched to a gene.

This clone was observed once. The chain carries TRBV5-4 and TRBJ2-3; 7 nucleotides align to TRBD2. V lost 1 base to trimming and J lost 3 bases; unmatched junction nucleotides: 2. The CDR3 is made up of 14 amino acids. CDR1 is SGHNT, CDR2 YYREEE, per germline (reference sequence). The CDR3 DNA sequence: TGTGCCAGCAGCTTGAGGGAGGGGACAGATACGCAGTATTTT. The encoded protein is CASSLREGTDTQYF. The full variable domain, completed using reference TRBV5-4 and TRBJ2-3, is ETGVTQSPTHLIKTRGQQVTLRCSSQSGHNTVSWYQQALGQGPQFIFQYYREEENGRGNFPPRFSGLQFPNYSSELNVNALELDDSALYLCASSLREGTDTQYFGPGTRLTVL.

The chain is built from TRBV19 and TRBJ2-1; TRBD2 aligns across 12 bases. This CDR3 contains 14 residues. V shed 9 bases and J 4 bases; nucleotides not matched to a gene: 4. Germline values: CDR1 LNHDA, CDR2 SQIVND (reference sequence). CDR3 sequence reads: CASATSGGYNEQFF. In nucleotides, the CDR3 is TGTGCCAGCGCTACTAGCGGGGGGTACAATGAGCAGTTCTTC.

V is TRBV19 and J is TRBJ2-5; unclear D gene. The CDR3 is 11 amino acids. V was shortened by 5 bases and J by 2 bases, with 3 bases between the two germline ends. The germline V gene encodes CDR1 LNHDA and CDR2 SQIVND (reference sequence). In nucleotides, the CDR3 is TGTGCCAGTAGTCAACAAGAGACCCAGTACTTC. Encoded protein: CASSQQETQYF.

The sample holds one count of this clone. The gene calls are TRBV5-8 and TRBJ1-4; TRBD1 is a possible D gene (5 bases). Looked up from germline, CDR1 is SGHTS and CDR2 is YDEGEE. The CDR3 sequence is 14 residues long. Trimming took off 0 bases at V and 3 bases at J, with 6 bases between the two ends. CDR3 region: CASSLGQPNEKLFF. DNA of the CDR3: TGTGCCAGCAGCTTGGGACAGCCTAATGAAAAACTGTTTTTT. Supplemented by reference TRBV5-8 and TRBJ1-4, the full variable domain reads EAGVTQSPTHLIKTRGQQATLRCSPISGHTSVYWYQQALGLGLQFLLWYDEGEERNRGNFPPRFSGRQFPNYSSELNVNALELEDSALYLCASSLGQPNEKLFFGSGTQLSVL.

The chain employs TRBV18 and TRBJ2-5; perhaps TRBD1 as D (6 bases). V lost 3 bases to trimming and J lost 4 bases, with 12 bases between them. CDR3 length: 14 amino acids. Germline loops: CDR1 KGHSH, CDR2 LQKENI. The DNA of the CDR3 is TGTGCCAGCTCACCCCCATGGGGGCGAGAGACCCAGTACTTC. As protein: CASSPPWGRETQYF.

V gene TRBV7-2 combines with J gene TRBJ2-1; unclear D gene. Germline V lookup: CDR1 SGHTA, CDR2 FQGNSA. The CDR3 contains 12 residues. Deletions cut 3 bases from V and 7 bases from J, with 7 bases between. The CDR3: CASSFYGNEQFF. In DNA, the CDR3 is TGTGCCAGCAGCTTTTACGGAAATGAGCAGTTCTTC.

On this clone: The sample carries other DNA sequences with the same CDR3. The chain is built from TRBV2 and TRBJ1-1, with 8 nucleotides matching TRBD1. The CDR3 runs to 13 residues. Germline CDR1 SNHLY, CDR2 FYNNEI. V trimming: 6 bases; J trimming: 3 bases; junction bases outside the gene matches: 3. The CDR3 DNA reads TGTGCCAGCAGCGGACAGGGATACACTGAAGCTTTCTTT. It codes for CASSGQGYTEAFF.

This rearrangement joins TRBV13 to TRBJ2-2; no definite D call. The CDR3 loop spans 15 amino acids. CDR1 and CDR2 (germline): PRHDT, FYEKMQ (reference sequence). The V and J ends lost 0 bases and 2 bases respectively, with 7 bases between them. The CDR3 DNA reads as TGTGCCAGCAGCTTAGGGGGCAGAAACACCGGGGAGCTGTTTTTT. Amino acid sequence: CASSLGGRNTGELFF.

The DNA of the CDR3 is TGCGCCAGTCGGGACAGGGGCTCTGGAAACACCATATATTTT. Translating gives CASRDRGSGNTIYF. V and J are TRBV5-1 and TRBJ1-3, with TRBD1 matching 10 bases. With 8 bases clipped from V and 0 bases from J, the junction kept 2 bases outside the gene matches. Germline lookup yields CDR1 SGHRS and CDR2 YFSETQ. This CDR3 comprises 14 residues.

The sample holds a few counts of this clone. This chain joins TRBV12-5 and TRBJ1-6, with D hard to call. The V end was cut by 0 bases, the J end by 7 bases, with 4 bases between. The CDR3 runs to 13 residues. Germline CDR1 is LGHNT and CDR2 is FRNRAP. CDR3 bases: TGTGCTAGTGGTTTGGTGGGGAATTCACCCCTCCACTTT. Encoded protein: CASGLVGNSPLHF.

This clone was observed a single time. The J gene is TRBJ1-1, the V gene TRBV5-1; TRBD1 matches 9 bases. The CDR3 runs to 16 residues. V lost 1 base to trimming and J lost 0 bases; unmatched junction nucleotides: 4. The germline V gene has CDR1 SGHRS and CDR2 YFSETQ. The CDR3 protein is CASSLTGGGMNTEAFF. The CDR3 DNA sequence: TGCGCCAGCAGCTTGACAGGGGGCGGAATGAACACTGAAGCTTTCTTT.

The table lists this clone with a few counts. The chain joins TRBV15 to TRBJ1-4, with D uncertain. The CDR3 covers 16 residues. The V end was cut by 0 bases, the J end by 4 bases, with 12 bases between. Germline V gene sequence: CDR1 LNHNV, CDR2 YYDKDF (reference sequence). This chain's CDR3 is CATSRDTGVGNEKLFF. The CDR3, as DNA: TGTGCCACCAGCAGAGATACCGGGGTCGGTAATGAAAAACTGTTTTTT.

Details on this clone: Distinct nucleotide sequences in the sample also encode this CDR3. V gene TRBV7-9 combines with J gene TRBJ1-1, with 9 bases fitting TRBD1. The V segment lost 3 bases and the J segment 1 base; nucleotides outside the gene matches: 0. This CDR3 region has 14 residues. The germline CDR1 and CDR2 sequences are SEHNR and FQNEAQ (reference sequence). The CDR3 DNA reads TGTGCCAGCAGCTTGACAGGGGGGAACACTGAAGCTTTCTTT. It is translated as CASSLTGGNTEAFF.

The J gene is TRBJ1-3, the V gene TRBV18, with TRBD1 matching 10 bases. CDR3 length: 19 residues. The V gene end was trimmed by 3 bases and the J gene end by 0 bases; junction bases not matched to a gene: 11. The germline V gene encodes CDR1 KGHSH and CDR2 LQKENI. CDR3 nucleotides: TGTGCCAGCTCACCTTTGGACAGGGGGTGGAACCCCTCTGGAAACACCATATATTTT. Translated, it gives CASSPLDRGWNPSGNTIYF. Drawing the rest from reference TRBV18 and TRBJ1-3, the complete variable domain is NAGVMQNPRHLVRRRGQEARLRCSPMKGHSHVYWYRQLPEEGLKFMVYLQKENIIDESGMPKERFSAEFPKEGPSILRIQQVVRGDSAAYFCASSPLDRGWNPSGNTIYFGEGSWLTVV.